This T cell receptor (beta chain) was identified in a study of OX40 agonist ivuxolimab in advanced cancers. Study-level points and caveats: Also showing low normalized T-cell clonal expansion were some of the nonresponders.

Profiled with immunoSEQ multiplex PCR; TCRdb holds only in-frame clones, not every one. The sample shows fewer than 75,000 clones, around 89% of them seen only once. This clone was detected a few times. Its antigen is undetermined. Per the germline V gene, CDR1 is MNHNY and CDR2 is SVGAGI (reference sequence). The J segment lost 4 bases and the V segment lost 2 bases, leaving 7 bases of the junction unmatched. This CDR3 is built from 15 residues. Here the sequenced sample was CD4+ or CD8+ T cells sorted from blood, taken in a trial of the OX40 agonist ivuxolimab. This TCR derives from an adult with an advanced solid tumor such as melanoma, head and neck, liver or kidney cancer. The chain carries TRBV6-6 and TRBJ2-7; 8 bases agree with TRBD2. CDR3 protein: CASSYLERERYEQYF. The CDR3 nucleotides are TGTGCCAGCAGTTACCTTGAGCGGGAGAGGTACGAGCAGTACTTC.